Shown below are 27 T cell receptor beta chains from a single sample sequenced in a study of blood T cell repertoires in COVID-19. Profiled with immunoSEQ multiplex PCR; TCRdb holds only in-frame clones, not every one. The table shows under 300,000 clones, with roughly four fifths occurring only once. The sequenced material came from PBMCs or T cells enriched from blood (not recorded which). The receptors here all came from a man aged 35 to 55 who had recovered from COVID-19.

V is TRBV7-8 and J is TRBJ2-1; 11 bases are a match to TRBD2. This CDR3 has 17 amino acids. V lost 4 bases and J lost 8; bases outside the gene matches: 13. The V gene's germline CDR1 is SGHVS and CDR2 FQNEAQ. CDR3 nucleotide sequence: TGTGCCAGCAGCTCAAGGGCGACTAGCGGGGACGTCTATGAGCAGTTCTTC. This translates into CASSSRATSGDVYEQFF.

V and J are TRBV2 and TRBJ1-2, with D perhaps TRBD1 (5 bases). The CDR3 totals 14 residues. V was trimmed by 5 bases and J by 0 bases, leaving 10 bases between them. Germline values: CDR1 SNHLY, CDR2 FYNNEI. CDR3 in amino acids: CASSQTVSNYGYTF. Written as DNA, the CDR3 is TGTGCCAGCAGTCAGACAGTATCTAACTATGGCTACACCTTC.

The genes are TRBV24-1 and TRBJ2-7; 10 bases align to TRBD1. V was pared by 3 bases and J by 0 bases, with 13 bases of the junction left unmatched. From germline, CDR1 is KGHDR and CDR2 SFDVKD. There are 19 residues in the CDR3. This chain's CDR3 is CATSDAAGTGALGSYEQYF. The CDR3 DNA follows: TGTGCCACCAGTGATGCAGCCGGGACAGGGGCCCTAGGCTCCTACGAGCAGTACTTC.

The V gene is TRBV14, the J gene TRBJ1-2; weak D call: TRBD1 (5 bases). There are 15 residues in the CDR3. The germline V gene encodes CDR1 SGHDN and CDR2 FVKESK. The V end was cut by 5 bases, the J end by 4 bases, with 17 bases between. Here the CDR3 DNA reads TGTGCCAGCAGCTCGACCCCGACAGCGTCCTATGGCTACACCTTC. Amino acids: CASSSTPTASYGYTF.

There are a few counts of this clone. The rearrangement joins TRBV4-1 to TRBJ2-3; the D gene is possibly TRBD2 (5 bases). Trimming removed 4 bases from V and 0 bases from J, with 14 bases in between. Germline V gene data show CDR1 as MGHRA and CDR2 as YSYEKL. This CDR3 spans 16 amino acids. The CDR3 region is CASSRLALISTDTQYF. CDR3 nucleotides: TGCGCCAGCAGCCGCCTAGCCTTAATCAGCACAGATACGCAGTATTTT.

This chain links TRBV18 with TRBJ2-2; 10 bases line up with TRBD1. The CDR3 extends over 14 amino acids. The germline V gene has CDR1 KGHSH and CDR2 LQKENI. J gave up 5 bases and V 3 bases, and 0 bases lay outside the gene matches. The CDR3 reads CASSPGQGTGELFF. The DNA for the CDR3 is TGTGCCAGCTCACCGGGACAGGGGACCGGGGAGCTGTTTTTT.

The rearrangement links TRBV24-1 to TRBJ1-5, with D hard to call. Germline V gene sequence: CDR1 KGHDR, CDR2 SFDVKD. This CDR3 has 12 residues. V was shortened by 6 bases and J by 5 bases, with 7 bases between the two germline ends. In DNA, the CDR3 is TGTGCCACCAGTCACGGGTATCAGCCCCAGCATTTT. Protein: CATSHGYQPQHF.

The V and J genes are TRBV5-4 and TRBJ1-3, with D perhaps matching TRBD1 (6 bases). Germline lookup yields CDR1 SGHNT and CDR2 YYREEE (reference sequence). The CDR3 length is 15 residues. Trimming stripped 1 base from V and 3 bases from J, with 11 bases between. The CDR3 DNA sequence: TGTGCCAGCAGCTTGCAAGGGGGTCGTGGAAACACCATATATTTT. Its protein is CASSLQGGRGNTIYF.

The gene calls are TRBV7-9 and TRBJ1-5, with 8 positions matching TRBD1. The V gene end was trimmed by 5 bases and the J gene end by 2 bases; junction bases not matched to a gene: 2. Germline CDR1 and CDR2: SEHNR and FQNEAQ (reference sequence). CDR3 length: 14 residues. As DNA, the CDR3 is TGTGCCAGCAGCCAGGGACAGGGCAATCAGCCCCAGCATTTT. The encoded protein is CASSQGQGNQPQHF.

The V call is TRBV7-2, the J call TRBJ1-1; 8 bases agree with TRBD1. The J segment lost 4 bases and the V segment lost 3 bases, leaving 7 bases of the junction unmatched. The CDR3 has 15 amino acids. Germline values: CDR1 SGHTA, CDR2 FQGNSA. CDR3 loop: CASSFESGGGTEAFF. In DNA, the CDR3 is TGTGCCAGCAGCTTCGAATCAGGGGGCGGCACTGAAGCTTTCTTT. Combining the CDR3 with reference TRBV7-2 and TRBJ1-1 gives the whole variable domain GAGVSQSPSNKVTEKGKDVELRCDPISGHTALYWYRQSLGQGLEFLIYFQGNSAPDKSGLPSDRFSAERTGGSVSTLTIQRTQQEDSAVYLCASSFESGGGTEAFFGQGTRLTVV.

V and J are TRBV5-1 and TRBJ2-7, with D possibly TRBD2 on 5 matching bases. Germline V gene data show CDR1 as SGHRS and CDR2 as YFSETQ. There are 15 residues in the CDR3. Trimming removed 5 bases from V and 0 bases from J, with 15 bases in between. For the CDR3, the DNA is TGCGCCAGCAGTAATCCCCGAGGGAGCTCCTACGAGCAGTACTTC. Amino acids: CASSNPRGSSYEQYF.

The CDR3 sequence: CASSLGGAKGNTIYF. The DNA for the CDR3 is TGTGCCAGCAGTTTGGGGGGAGCTAAAGGAAACACCATATATTTT. The chain links TRBV27 to TRBJ1-3, with a possible D match to TRBD1 (5 bases). Trimming pared 3 bases from V and 4 bases from J, leaving 13 bases between. The germline CDR1 and CDR2 sequences are MNHEY and SMNVEV (reference sequence). This CDR3 contains 15 residues.

This chain links TRBV10-3 with TRBJ1-5; D possibly corresponds to TRBD1 (5 bases). Germline V gene sequence: CDR1 ENHRY, CDR2 SYGVKD. The CDR3 consists of 12 residues. V lost 10 bases and J lost 4, with 11 bases in between. CDR3 sequence: CATRQQNQPQHF. In nucleotides, the CDR3 is TGTGCCACCAGACAGCAGAATCAGCCCCAGCATTTT.

The chain couples TRBV2 to TRBJ1-6; 8 bases fit TRBD1. This CDR3 is built from 13 residues. The germline CDR1 and CDR2 sequences are SNHLY and FYNNEI. Germline trimming cut 10 bases from V and 11 bases from J; bases unmatched to any gene: 10. CDR3 DNA: TGTGCCAAGAGAGGACAGGGCCGGCCACCCCTCCACTTT. This translates into CAKRGQGRPPLHF.

This chain connects TRBV29-1 to TRBJ2-1, with 15 positions matching TRBD2. This CDR3 region has 15 residues. With 3 bases clipped from V and 7 bases from J, the junction kept 4 bases outside the gene matches. From germline, CDR1 is SQVTM and CDR2 ANQGSEA. Here the CDR3 DNA reads TGCAGCGTTGAGGGACTAGCGGGGGGCCAAAATGAGCAGTTCTTC. It encodes CSVEGLAGGQNEQFF.

This chain links TRBV30 with TRBJ1-3; TRBD1 agrees at 9 bases. The length of the CDR3 is 13 residues. J gave up 2 bases and V 7 bases, and 3 bases lay outside the gene matches. Germline V gives CDR1 GTSNPN, CDR2 SVGIG (reference sequence). The CDR3 sequence is CASGTGTGNTIYF. CDR3 sequence (DNA): TGTGCCTCCGGGACAGGGACTGGAAACACCATATATTTT. Variable domain in full (rest from reference TRBV30 and TRBJ1-3): SQTIHQWPATLVQPVGSPLSLECTVEGTSNPNLYWYRQAAGRGLQLLFYSVGIGQISSEVPQNLSASRPQDRQFILSSKKLLLSDSGFYLCASGTGTGNTIYFGEGSWLTVV.

Here the CDR3 reads CASSLVSAGGTEAFF. The CDR3 DNA follows: TGTGCCAGCAGCTTGGTCTCCGCAGGGGGCACTGAAGCTTTCTTT. This chain links TRBV5-5 with TRBJ1-1; 7 bases are a match to TRBD1. The CDR3 is 15 amino acids. With 0 bases clipped from V and 4 bases from J, the junction kept 6 bases outside the gene matches. The germline V gene encodes CDR1 SGHKS and CDR2 YYEKEE (reference sequence).

The V gene is TRBV15, the J gene TRBJ1-1; D may be TRBD1 (6 bases). CDR1 and CDR2 from the germline V gene are LNHNV and YYDKDF (reference sequence). The CDR3 spans 17 residues. Trimming took off 4 bases at V and 1 base at J, with 19 bases between the two ends. CDR3 sequence: CATSTDSTKGQNTEAFF. In nucleotides, the CDR3 is TGTGCCACCAGCACCGATAGTACTAAGGGACAGAACACTGAAGCTTTCTTT.

J is TRBJ1-1 and V is TRBV5-6; 7 nucleotides agree with TRBD1. The junction had 5 bases not matched to a gene; V was cut back by 1 base and J by 5 bases. Germline V CDR1 and CDR2: SGHDT, YYEEEE. There are 14 residues in the CDR3. The CDR3 reads CASSLISRGTEAFF. The CDR3 DNA is TGTGCCAGCAGCTTGATCTCCAGGGGGACTGAAGCTTTCTTT.

This clone was seen only once. The CDR3, as DNA: TGCAGCGTTGAAAAAGACAGTAACTACGAGCAGTACTTC. Its protein is CSVEKDSNYEQYF. V gene TRBV29-1 combines with J gene TRBJ2-7, with D possibly TRBD1 on 5 matching bases. Deletions cut 2 bases from V and 3 bases from J, with 11 bases between. The CDR3 sequence is 13 residues long. Germline lookup yields CDR1 SQVTM and CDR2 ANQGSEA.

This clone was seen a single time. The genes are TRBV10-3 and TRBJ1-6, with 7 nucleotides matching TRBD1. Germline-derived CDR1 and CDR2 are ENHRY and SYGVKD. V shed 10 bases and J 0 bases; nucleotides not matched to a gene: 3. CDR3 length: 14 amino acids. The CDR3, as DNA: TGTGCCACGGGACAGAGCTCCTATAATTCACCCCTCCACTTT. It encodes CATGQSSYNSPLHF.

The V call is TRBV7-7, the J call TRBJ2-2; 8 bases agree with TRBD1. Trimming cost V 5 bases and J 1 base; bases outside gene matches: 9. The CDR3 has 17 amino acids. Germline CDR1 and CDR2: SSHAT and FNYEAQ (reference sequence). The CDR3 nucleotides read TGTGCCAGCAGCCTCAACTGGGGGACAGGGAACACCGGGGAGCTGTTTTTT. Its protein is CASSLNWGTGNTGELFF.

This clone was picked up one time. The J gene is TRBJ2-1, the V gene TRBV18; 8 nucleotides line up with TRBD2. CDR3 length: 15 residues. V dropped 3 bases and J dropped 8; count of bases not matched to a gene: 9. CDR1 is KGHSH, CDR2 LQKENI, per germline. The CDR3 spells CASSPGRAESHEQFF. In DNA, the CDR3 is TGTGCCAGCTCACCCGGGAGGGCCGAAAGCCATGAGCAGTTCTTC.

V and J are TRBV11-2 and TRBJ1-2, with TRBD1 identical over 8 bases. Trimming removed 1 base from V and 4 bases from J; junction bases left unmatched: 5. Germline V CDR1 and CDR2: SGHAT, FQNNGV. The CDR3 covers 15 residues. CDR3 residues: CASSLAQGDGYGYTF. The CDR3 region has the DNA TGTGCCAGCAGCTTAGCACAGGGGGACGGCTATGGCTACACCTTC.

The V call is TRBV4-2, the J call TRBJ1-5; no clear D gene. The CDR3 has 16 residues. Germline-derived CDR1 and CDR2 are LGHNA and YNFKEQ. With 4 bases removed from V and 0 bases from J, the gap between germline ends came to 13 bases. The DNA of the CDR3 is TGTGCCAGCAGCCCCCGAGCGGTTTATAGCAATCAGCCCCAGCATTTT. This sequence encodes CASSPRAVYSNQPQHF.

In this sample, this clone turned up a few times. The chain joins TRBV24-1 to TRBJ1-2; D remains unclear. This CDR3 contains 11 residues. The V gene lost 4 bases and the J gene lost 5 bases, with 4 bases spanning the gap. Germline values: CDR1 KGHDR, CDR2 SFDVKD. The chain's CDR3 is CATSDLYGYTF. CDR3 bases: TGTGCCACCAGTGACCTTTATGGCTACACCTTC.

The chain couples TRBV7-3 to TRBJ1-1; D gene unclear. The CDR3 totals 13 residues. Germline V gives CDR1 SGHTA, CDR2 FQGTGA. Trimming removed 1 base from V and 4 bases from J, with 7 bases in between. CDR3 protein: CASSLNGGTEAFF. The CDR3 nucleotides are TGTGCCAGCAGCTTAAATGGAGGCACTGAAGCTTTCTTT.